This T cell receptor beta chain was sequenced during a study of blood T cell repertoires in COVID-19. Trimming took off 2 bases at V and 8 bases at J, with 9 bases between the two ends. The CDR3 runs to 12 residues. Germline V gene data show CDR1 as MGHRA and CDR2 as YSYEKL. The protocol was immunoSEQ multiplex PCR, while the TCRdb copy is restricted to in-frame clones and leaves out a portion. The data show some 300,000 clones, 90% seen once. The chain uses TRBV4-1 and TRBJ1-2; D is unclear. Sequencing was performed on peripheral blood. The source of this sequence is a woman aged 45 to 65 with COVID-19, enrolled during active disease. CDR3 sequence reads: CASSQFSLGYTF. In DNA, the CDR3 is TGCGCCAGCAGCCAATTTTCCTTAGGCTACACCTTC.